This passage covers 19 T cell receptor beta chains from one sample sequenced in a study of CD8+CD57+ T cells in acquired aplastic anemia. Genomic DNA, the template, was used for profiling of the TCR beta VDJ and CDR3. TCRdb itself ran the reads through MiXCR, one entry per CDR3 protein. The repertoire holds more than 150,000 distinct CDR3 sequences, with about half as singletons. Those patients picked for sequencing had displayed CD8+CD57+ cell expansion on flow cytometry. The sample was sorted CD4+, CD8+, or CD8+CD57+ T cells (not recorded which) from PBMCs. The receptors shown here come from a human donor with aplastic anemia.

The J gene is TRBJ2-5, the V gene TRBV20-1, with D possibly matching TRBD1 (5 bases). Trimming shortened V by 0 bases and J by 4 bases, and 15 bases separated the two germline ends. This CDR3 comprises 15 residues. CDR1 is DFQATT and CDR2 is SNEGSKA in the germline V gene (reference sequence). CDR3 loop: CSAREDTDPRETQYF. The CDR3 DNA sequence: TGCAGTGCTAGAGAGGACACCGACCCCAGAGAGACCCAGTACTTC.

This clonotype was detected only a few times. The rearrangement joins TRBV19 to TRBJ2-7, with TRBD1 identical over 7 bases. The CDR3 runs to 12 residues. Germline lookup yields CDR1 LNHDA and CDR2 SQIVND (reference sequence). V dropped 8 bases and J dropped 5; count of bases not matched to a gene: 6. The CDR3 here is CASGRGRDEQYF. In DNA, the CDR3 is TGTGCCAGTGGAAGGGGGCGCGACGAGCAGTACTTC.

This clonotype was counted ten times or more. V usage is TRBV4-1 and J usage is TRBJ1-6, with D possibly TRBD1 on 5 matching bases. This CDR3 has 15 amino acids. Trimming took off 0 bases at V and 14 bases at J, with 17 bases between the two ends. CDR1 and CDR2 from the germline V gene are MGHRA and YSYEKL. CDR3 in amino acids: CASSQDFRGLQSLHF. The CDR3 DNA follows: TGCGCCAGCAGCCAAGATTTTAGGGGTCTTCAATCCCTCCACTTT.

The V gene is TRBV24-1, the J gene TRBJ2-7; TRBD1 matches 7 bases. After removal of 7 bases from V and 4 bases from J, the junction contained 6 bases not matched to a gene. The CDR3 is 13 amino acids. Germline V CDR1 and CDR2: KGHDR, SFDVKD. CDR3 DNA: TGTGCCACCAGCTCGGGACAGTCGTACGAGCAGTACTTC. Residues: CATSSGQSYEQYF.

J is TRBJ1-2 and V is TRBV29-1; D uncertain. With 0 bases removed from V and 2 bases from J, the gap between germline ends came to 10 bases. The CDR3 runs 14 residues. Germline CDR1 SQVTM, CDR2 ANQGSEA. DNA of the CDR3: TGCAGCGTTGAAGACGCAGACGGGAACTATGGCTACACCTTC. It yields the protein CSVEDADGNYGYTF.

This chain uses TRBV7-3 with TRBJ2-1, with D hard to call. Germline V gene lookup returns CDR1 SGHTA and CDR2 FQGTGA. There are 15 residues in the CDR3. V shed 2 bases and J shed 4 bases, with 12 bases lying between them. The CDR3 bases are TGTGCCAGCAGCTTATTCAGCGTTTCGTACAATGAGCAGTTCTTC. It is translated as CASSLFSVSYNEQFF.

In its sample, this clonotype was seen many times. This chain connects TRBV4-1 to TRBJ1-6, with a possible D match to TRBD1 (6 bases). CDR3 size: 19 residues. Germline values: CDR1 MGHRA, CDR2 YSYEKL. Trimming took 0 bases from V and 10 from J, leaving 25 bases between them. CDR3 amino acids: CASSQDRRMEQGMGSPLHF. The CDR3 DNA reads as TGCGCCAGCAGCCAAGATAGGCGAATGGAACAGGGTATGGGGTCACCCCTCCACTTT.

The V gene is TRBV19, the J gene TRBJ2-3, with TRBD2 identical over 8 bases. The CDR3 length is 15 residues. The V segment lost 5 bases and the J segment 2 bases; nucleotides outside the gene matches: 6. The germline CDR1 and CDR2 sequences are LNHDA and SQIVND (reference sequence). CDR3 nucleotide sequence: TGTGCCAGTAGTCGGGGGGGGACCTTCACAGATACGCAGTATTTT. Its translation is CASSRGGTFTDTQYF.

On this clonotype itself: The missing conserved phenylalanine or tryptophan at the end of this CDR3 makes a read error likely. The V and J genes are TRBV6-1 and TRBJ1-6; maybe TRBD1 (6 bases). Trimming cost V 7 bases and J 7 bases, with 17 bases left between them. Germline CDR1 is MNHNS and CDR2 is SASEGT. The length of the CDR3 is 15 residues. The CDR3 is CASIPDRQGNSPLHS. CDR3 DNA sequence: TGTGCCAGCATCCCCGACAGGCAAGGGAATTCACCCCTCCACTCT.

This clonotype has more than one count but fewer than ten. This may be a read error, as it is one base from a much larger clone. The chain carries TRBV12-3 or TRBV12-4 and TRBJ2-5; D is ambiguous. This CDR3 contains 13 residues. CDR3 amino acids: CASSPAGEEAQYF. Written as DNA, the CDR3 is TGTGCCAGCAGTCCGGCAGGAGAAGAGGCCCAGTACTTC.

The chain uses TRBV6-1 and TRBJ1-6, with no clear D. The CDR3 is made up of 15 amino acids. V was clipped by 2 bases and J by 6 bases, with 11 bases between them. Per germline, CDR1 MNHNS and CDR2 SASEGT. Written as DNA, the CDR3 is TGTGCCAGCAGTGAATTCGGGAAACCTAATTCACCCCTCCACTTT. Amino acid sequence: CASSEFGKPNSPLHF.

This clonotype was seen a few times. J is TRBJ2-1 and V is TRBV30; D is perhaps TRBD2 (5 bases). V gave up 0 bases and J gave up 1 base, with 7 bases separating them. Germline CDR1 and CDR2: GTSNPN and SVGIG (reference sequence). CDR3 length: 14 residues. The CDR3 is CAWSVLGSYNEQFF. Written as DNA, the CDR3 is TGTGCCTGGAGTGTACTAGGGTCCTACAATGAGCAGTTCTTC.

The genes are TRBV11-2 and TRBJ2-3, with D uncertain. The CDR3 has 15 amino acids. From germline, CDR1 is SGHAT and CDR2 FQNNGV. The V end lost 1 base, the J end lost 0 bases, and 8 bases lay between the germline ends. In DNA, the CDR3 is TGTGCCAGCAGCTTAGTGGGCAGCAGCACAGATACGCAGTATTTT. Translated: CASSLVGSSTDTQYF.

The gene calls are TRBV19 and TRBJ2-7; no clear D gene. Germline V lookup: CDR1 LNHDA, CDR2 SQIVND (reference sequence). The CDR3 runs 12 residues. Trimming pared 6 bases from V and 3 bases from J, leaving 9 bases between. The CDR3 sequence is CASSMNYYEQYF. DNA for the CDR3: TGTGCCAGTAGCATGAACTACTACGAGCAGTACTTC.

The chain uses TRBV6-4 and TRBJ1-2, with 7 bases that match TRBD1. Germline CDR1 MRHNA, CDR2 SNTAGT. CDR3 length: 13 residues. Trimming removed 2 bases from V and 8 bases from J; junction bases left unmatched: 5. As DNA, the CDR3 is TGTGCCAGCAGTGACGAGGGGGCCGGCGGCTACACCTTC. Translating gives CASSDEGAGGYTF.

The rearrangement joins TRBV25-1 to TRBJ1-4; the match to TRBD1 covers 9 bases. CDR1 and CDR2 from the germline V gene are MGHDK and SYGVNS. The ends lost 7 bases at V and 4 bases at J; junction bases unmatched: 7. The CDR3 totals 15 residues. The CDR3 protein is CASKADRGSNEKLFF. In DNA form, the CDR3 reads TGTGCCAGCAAGGCGGACAGGGGAAGTAATGAAAAACTGTTTTTT.

Of note for this clonotype: This may be a read error: a much more frequent sequence differs by one nucleotide. The rearrangement joins TRBV11-1 to TRBJ1-4; D possibly corresponds to TRBD1 (6 bases). The germline gives CDR1 SGHAT, CDR2 FQDESV (reference sequence). The V end lost 5 bases, the J end lost 8 bases, and 27 bases lay between the germline ends. There are 18 residues in the CDR3. The CDR3 DNA reads TGTGCCAGCAGCCTCCGGGACAATCGCCGCCGGGGGAACGAAAAACTGTTTTTT. Translated: CASSLRDNRRRGNEKLFF.

The table lists this clonotype with many counts. V usage is TRBV5-8 and J usage is TRBJ1-5, with TRBD1 matching 8 bases. This CDR3 spans 14 amino acids. The ends lost 1 base at V and 10 bases at J; junction bases unmatched: 7. The germline V gene has CDR1 SGHTS and CDR2 YDEGEE. CDR3 protein: CASSLYGQGQPQHF. CDR3 nucleotide sequence: TGTGCCAGCAGCTTGTATGGACAGGGCCAACCCCAGCATTTT. Using reference TRBV5-8 and TRBJ1-5 for the parts outside the CDR3, the full variable domain is EAGVTQSPTHLIKTRGQQATLRCSPISGHTSVYWYQQALGLGLQFLLWYDEGEERNRGNFPPRFSGRQFPNYSSELNVNALELEDSALYLCASSLYGQGQPQHFGDGTRLSIL.

This clonotype has only one observation. The V gene is TRBV20-1, the J gene TRBJ2-7; TRBD2 aligns across 12 bases. The CDR3 loop spans 14 amino acids. CDR1 and CDR2 (germline): DFQATT, SNEGSKA (reference sequence). Trimming at V came to 3 bases and at J to 6 bases, leaving 6 bases not matched to a gene. The CDR3 bases are TGCAGTGCTAGGCCCCTAGCGGGAGGGATCGAGCAGTACTTC. Its translation: CSARPLAGGIEQYF.